The next 6 T cell receptor beta chains were all read from a single sample in a study of CD8 T cells in Susac syndrome. RNA was extracted with the RNeasy kit, and a quantity of roughly 0.45 to 1 ug was reverse transcribed using random hexamers. TCRdb analysed the immunoSEQ multiplex PCR reads with MiXCR anew, one entry per CDR3 protein. Among some 95,000 distinct CDR3 sequences, over 80% were seen once, and the ten largest hold roughly 0.3%. The sequencing input was CD8+ T cells from PBMCs. The receptors originated from a human donor in good health.

DNA of the CDR3: TGTGCCAGCAGTTACCAGGGAGGCGCTGAAGCTTTCTTT. Translated, it gives CASSYQGGAEAFF. The gene calls are TRBV6-6 and TRBJ1-1, with D possibly being TRBD1 (5 bases). The germline CDR1 and CDR2 sequences are MNHNY and SVGAGI (reference sequence). The CDR3 has 13 amino acids. Trimming left V 2 bases short and J 6 bases short, with 10 bases between.

Only one count was recorded for this clonotype. This chain connects TRBV3-1 to TRBJ2-3; 15 nucleotides line up with TRBD2. Germline V gene sequence: CDR1 LGHDT, CDR2 YNNKEL (reference sequence). V lost 0 bases, J lost 7 bases, and 8 bases stayed unmatched. The CDR3 is 18 amino acids. CDR3 bases: TGTGCCAGCAGCCAAGATACGGGACTAGCGGGGGGTTTGAATACGCAGTATTTT. Encoded protein: CASSQDTGLAGGLNTQYF.

This chain joins TRBV28 and TRBJ2-3; no clear D gene. Germline CDR1 is MDHEN and CDR2 is SYDVKM. V lost 5 bases and J 1 base, leaving 7 bases between the germline ends. The CDR3 is 13 amino acids. The CDR3 sequence is CASSMDGTDTQYF. In DNA form, the CDR3 reads TGTGCCAGCAGTATGGACGGCACAGATACGCAGTATTTT. Full variable domain (remainder filled in from reference TRBV28 and TRBJ2-3): DVKVTQSSRYLVKRTGEKVFLECVQDMDHENMFWYRQDPGLGLRLIYFSYDVKMKEKGDIPEGYSVSREKKERFSLILESASTNQTSMYLCASSMDGTDTQYFGPGTRLTVL.

The chain employs TRBV29-1 and TRBJ2-2, with 7 bases aligning to TRBD1. The germline CDR1 and CDR2 sequences are SQVTM and ANQGSEA. The CDR3 has 13 amino acids. CDR3 protein: CSSLTGDLGELFF. CDR3 in DNA: TGCAGTTCGCTCACAGGGGACCTGGGGGAGCTGTTTTTT.

This clonotype has a single count. Germline and junction disagree at one end, which may indicate a read error. V is TRBV5-6 and J is TRBJ2-7; D tentatively reads TRBD1 or TRBD2 (6 bases each). Germline V gene lookup returns CDR1 SGHDT and CDR2 YYEEEE. This CDR3 is 13 amino acids long. The DNA for the CDR3 is TGTGCCAGCGCCCGAGGGTGGAGGGGGTCTTCTAACTTC. It yields the protein CASARGWRGSSNF. Variable domain in full (rest from reference TRBV5-6 and TRBJ2-7): DAGVTQSPTHLIKTRGQQVTLRCSPKSGHDTVSWYQQALGQGPQFIFQYYEEEERQRGNFPDRFSGHQFPNYSSELNVNALLLGDSALYLCASARGWRGSSNFGPGTRLTVT.

The rearrangement links TRBV5-6 to TRBJ2-4; D gene ambiguous. This CDR3 contains 14 residues. V was shortened by 0 bases and J by 5 bases, with 9 bases between the two germline ends. Germline loops: CDR1 SGHDT, CDR2 YYEEEE. The CDR3 bases are TGTGCCAGCAGCTTGGACGGTAGCCAAAACATTCAGTACTTC. It specifies CASSLDGSQNIQYF.